A selection of T cell receptor beta chains follows, all from one sample in a study of radiation and T cells in renal cell carcinoma. Libraries were prepared by immunoSEQ multiplex PCR; TCRdb keeps only in-frame clonotypes and omits some of them. The sample yields approximately 170,000 clones, less than 90% seen once. The sequencing here drew on blood, taken from a patient whose treatment included radiotherapy and nephrectomy. The source of these receptors is a woman aged 45-59 years with renal cell carcinoma. Each CDR3 is given with its conserved first and last residue. Fields, in order: V gene, D gene, clone size, J gene, CDR3 DNA, CDR3 protein. A D gene is named only where the DNA matches it firmly. Size is omitted from some rows. Given values are once, few, many or a class for expanded clones.

>TRBV7-2|TRBD2|-|TRBJ2-5
TGTGCCAGCAGCCATAGGCTAGCGGGGGAAGAGACCCAGTACTTC
CASSHRLAGEETQYF
>TRBV7-7|-|many|TRBJ2-2
TGTGCTAGCAGCCCGACCGGGACCCAGGAGCTGTTTTTT
CASSPTGTQELFF
>TRBV5-6|-|-|TRBJ2-3
TGTGCCAGCAGCGTGGGGGGCAGGGATACGCAGTATTTT
CASSVGGRDTQYF
>TRBV7-9|-|-|TRBJ1-1
TGTGCCAGCAGCTTAATGGAAGAAGGGTACACTGAAGCTTTCTTT
CASSLMEEGYTEAFF
>TRBV19|-|-|TRBJ1-4
TGTGCCAGTAGTATACGCGGTGCAACTAATGAAAAACTGTTTTTT
CASSIRGATNEKLFF
>TRBV5-6|-|-|TRBJ1-4
TGTGCCAGCAGCTTGGAGCGTACGGACATTAATGAAAAACTGTTTTTT
CASSLERTDINEKLFF
>TRBV7-3|TRBD2|-|TRBJ2-1
TGTGCCAGCAGCTCGCGACTAGCGGGGGGGCCTTACAATGAGCAGTTCTTC
CASSSRLAGGPYNEQFF
>TRBV10-3|TRBD1|-|TRBJ1-2
TGTGCCACCGGACAGGGGGCGGGTGGCTACACCTTC
CATGQGAGGYTF
>TRBV5-4|-|-|TRBJ1-4
TGTGCCAGCAGCTTGGACCCCACAGAAAAACTGTTTTTT
CASSLDPTEKLFF
>TRBV18|-|-|TRBJ2-7
TGTGCCAGCTCACCACCCCCAGGGCCCTACGAGCAGTACTTC
CASSPPPGPYEQYF
>TRBV10-1|-|-|TRBJ2-5
TGCGCCAGCAGTCCAGGCTACCAAGAGACCCAGTACTTC
CASSPGYQETQYF
>TRBV6-5|-|-|TRBJ1-3
TGTGCCAGCAGTTACTCTCTATGGGGAAACACCATATATTTT
CASSYSLWGNTIYF